A single sample gave rise to the 3 T cell receptor beta chains below, sequenced in a study of T cell responses to AZD1222 COVID-19 vaccine. Generated by immunoSEQ multiplex PCR, the TCRdb table keeps only in-frame clones and is missing some. The table records roughly 190,000 clones, approximately 90% of them present only once. This specimen consisted of peripheral blood, obtained on day 0 of AZD1222 vaccination. The origin of the receptors is an adult in good health.

This clone was picked up one time. V usage is TRBV18 and J usage is TRBJ2-7, with 8 bases fitting TRBD1. The CDR3 is 15 amino acids. V lost 5 bases, J lost 0 bases, and 6 bases stayed unmatched. The germline gives CDR1 KGHSH, CDR2 LQKENI. For the CDR3, the DNA is TGTGCCAGCTCAATGACCGGGACAGGCTCCTACGAGCAGTACTTC. Its translation: CASSMTGTGSYEQYF.

This clone was seen a handful of times. The CDR3 bases are TGTGCCAGTATGGGGACTAGCGCGTCCTACAATGAGCAGTTCTTC. Encoded protein: CASMGTSASYNEQFF. The V gene is TRBV19, the J gene TRBJ2-1; 10 bases agree with TRBD2. The CDR3 is 15 amino acids. The V and J ends lost 7 bases and 1 base, in that order; junction bases with no gene match: 4. CDR1 and CDR2 (germline): LNHDA, SQIVND (reference sequence).

The sample holds a few counts of this clone. This chain links TRBV7-6 with TRBJ2-7; D is unresolved. Germline values: CDR1 SGHVS, CDR2 FNYEAQ. This CDR3 contains 13 residues. Between the trimmed V and J ends, which lost 0 bases and 0 bases, there was a span of 3 bases. Here the CDR3 DNA reads TGTGCCAGCAGCTTAGCCTCCTCCTACGAGCAGTACTTC. Its protein is CASSLASSYEQYF. The entire variable domain, with the rest obtained from reference TRBV7-6 and TRBJ2-7, is as follows: GAGVSQSPRYKVTKRGQDVALRCDPISGHVSLYWYRQALGQGPEFLTYFNYEAQQDKSGLPNDRFSAERPEGSISTLTIQRTEQRDSAMYRCASSLASSYEQYFGPGTRLTVT.